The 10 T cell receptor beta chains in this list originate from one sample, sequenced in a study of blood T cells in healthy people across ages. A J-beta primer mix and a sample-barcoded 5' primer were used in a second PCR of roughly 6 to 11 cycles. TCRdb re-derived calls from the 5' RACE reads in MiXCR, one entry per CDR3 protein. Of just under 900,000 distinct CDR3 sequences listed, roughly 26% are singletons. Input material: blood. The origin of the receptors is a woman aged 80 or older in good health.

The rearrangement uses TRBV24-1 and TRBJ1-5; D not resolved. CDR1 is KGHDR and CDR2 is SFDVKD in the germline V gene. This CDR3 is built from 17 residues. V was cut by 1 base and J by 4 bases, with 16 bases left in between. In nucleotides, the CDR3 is TGTGCCACCAGTGATTTTAACTTTTTTTACAGAAATCAGCCCCAGCATTTT. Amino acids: CATSDFNFFYRNQPQHF.

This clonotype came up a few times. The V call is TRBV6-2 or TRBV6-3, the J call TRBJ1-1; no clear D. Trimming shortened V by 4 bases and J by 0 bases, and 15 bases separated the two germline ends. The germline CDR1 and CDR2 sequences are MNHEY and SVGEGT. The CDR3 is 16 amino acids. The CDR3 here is CASSSPIGGLNTEAFF. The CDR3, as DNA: TGTGCCAGCAGTTCCCCAATAGGCGGGCTGAACACTGAAGCTTTCTTT.

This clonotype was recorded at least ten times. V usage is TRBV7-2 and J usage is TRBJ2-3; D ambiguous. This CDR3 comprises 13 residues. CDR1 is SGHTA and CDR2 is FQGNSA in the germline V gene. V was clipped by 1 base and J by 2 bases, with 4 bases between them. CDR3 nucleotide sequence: TGTGCCAGCAGCTTAGTCGACACAGATACGCAGTATTTT. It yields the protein CASSLVDTDTQYF. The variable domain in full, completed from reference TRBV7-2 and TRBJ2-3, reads GAGVSQSPSNKVTEKGKDVELRCDPISGHTALYWYRQSLGQGLEFLIYFQGNSAPDKSGLPSDRFSAERTGGSVSTLTIQRTQQEDSAVYLCASSLVDTDTQYFGPGTRLTVL.

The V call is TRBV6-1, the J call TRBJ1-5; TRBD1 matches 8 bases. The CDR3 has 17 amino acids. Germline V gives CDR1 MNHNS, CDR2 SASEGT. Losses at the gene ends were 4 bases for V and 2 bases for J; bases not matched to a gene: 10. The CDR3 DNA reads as TGTGCCAGCAGTGGGAGACAGGGGAAGGGCGGCAATCAGCCCCAGCATTTT. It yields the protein CASSGRQGKGGNQPQHF.

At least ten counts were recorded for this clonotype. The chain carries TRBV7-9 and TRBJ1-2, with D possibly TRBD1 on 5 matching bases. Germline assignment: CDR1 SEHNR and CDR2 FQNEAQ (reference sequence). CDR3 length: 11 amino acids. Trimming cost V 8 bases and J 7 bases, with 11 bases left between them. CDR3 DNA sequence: TGTGCCAGCTCGGGGGGACTTGGCTACACCTTC. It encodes CASSGGLGYTF.

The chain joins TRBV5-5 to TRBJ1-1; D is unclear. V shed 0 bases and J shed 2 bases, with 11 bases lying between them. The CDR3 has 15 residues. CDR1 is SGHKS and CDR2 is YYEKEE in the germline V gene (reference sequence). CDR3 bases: TGTGCCAGCAGCTTGGTGGGTCAGTCTAACACTGAAGCTTTCTTT. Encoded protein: CASSLVGQSNTEAFF.

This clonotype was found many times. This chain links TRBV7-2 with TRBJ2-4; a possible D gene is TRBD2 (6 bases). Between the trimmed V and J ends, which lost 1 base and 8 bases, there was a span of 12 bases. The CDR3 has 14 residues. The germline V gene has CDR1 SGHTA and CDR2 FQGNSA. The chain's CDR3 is CASSLGAGRDIQYF. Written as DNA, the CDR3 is TGTGCCAGCAGCTTAGGGGCGGGGAGAGACATTCAGTACTTC.

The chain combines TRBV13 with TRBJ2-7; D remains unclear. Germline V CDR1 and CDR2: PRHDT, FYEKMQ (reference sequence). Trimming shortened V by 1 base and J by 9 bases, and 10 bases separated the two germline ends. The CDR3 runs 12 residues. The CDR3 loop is CASSLDGRLQYF. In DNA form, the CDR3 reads TGTGCCAGCAGCTTAGATGGCAGGCTGCAGTACTTC.

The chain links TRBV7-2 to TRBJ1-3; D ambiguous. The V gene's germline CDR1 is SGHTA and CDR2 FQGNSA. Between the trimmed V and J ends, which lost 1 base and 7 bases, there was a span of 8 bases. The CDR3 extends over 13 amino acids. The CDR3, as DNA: TGTGCCAGCAGCTTAGGGGTGGGCAACACCATATATTTT. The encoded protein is CASSLGVGNTIYF. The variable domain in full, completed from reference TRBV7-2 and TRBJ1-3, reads GAGVSQSPSNKVTEKGKDVELRCDPISGHTALYWYRQSLGQGLEFLIYFQGNSAPDKSGLPSDRFSAERTGGSVSTLTIQRTQQEDSAVYLCASSLGVGNTIYFGEGSWLTVV.

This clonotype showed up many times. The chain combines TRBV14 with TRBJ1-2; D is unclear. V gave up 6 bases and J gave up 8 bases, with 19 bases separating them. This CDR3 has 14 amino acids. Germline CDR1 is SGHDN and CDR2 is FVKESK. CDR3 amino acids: CASRDTGSLSGYTF. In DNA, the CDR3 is TGTGCCAGCAGGGATACCGGGTCCTTGAGCGGCTACACCTTC.